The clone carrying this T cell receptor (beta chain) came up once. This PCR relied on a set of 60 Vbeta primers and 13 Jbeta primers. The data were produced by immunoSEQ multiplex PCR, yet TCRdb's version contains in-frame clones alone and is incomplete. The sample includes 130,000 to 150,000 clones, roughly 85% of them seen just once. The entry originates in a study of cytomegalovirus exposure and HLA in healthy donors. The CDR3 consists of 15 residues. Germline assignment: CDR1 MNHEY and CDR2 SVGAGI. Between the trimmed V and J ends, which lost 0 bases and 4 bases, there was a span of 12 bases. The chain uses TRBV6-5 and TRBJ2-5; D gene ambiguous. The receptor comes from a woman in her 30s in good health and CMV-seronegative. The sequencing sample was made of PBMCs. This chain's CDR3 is CASSYSTVTGETQYF. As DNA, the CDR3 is TGTGCCAGCAGTTACTCGACGGTGACGGGAGAGACCCAGTACTTC.